The 21 T cell receptor beta chains given below trace back to one sample, sequenced in a study of T cells after yellow fever vaccination. TCRdb reprocessed the 5' RACE reads with MiXCR, giving one entry per CDR3 protein. Of about 350,000 distinct CDR3 sequences listed, roughly 8.3% are singletons. This sample comprised PBMCs, obtained roughly seven weeks after the first yellow fever vaccination. These receptors all stem from a young man who received the YFV17D yellow fever vaccine.

This clonotype was observed many times. V gene TRBV5-5 combines with J gene TRBJ2-2; possibly TRBD1 or TRBD2 for D (6 bases each). The V gene lost 1 base and the J gene lost 5 bases, with 15 bases spanning the gap. The length of the CDR3 is 16 residues. Germline V CDR1 and CDR2: SGHKS, YYEKEE (reference sequence). The CDR3 is CASSLSLQGGTGELFF. The CDR3 nucleotides read TGTGCCAGCAGCTTGTCTTTACAGGGAGGAACCGGGGAGCTGTTTTTT.

The chain couples TRBV5-1 to TRBJ2-3; perhaps TRBD2 as D (8 bases). The V end lost 4 bases, the J end lost 5 bases, and 17 bases lay between the germline ends. The CDR3 consists of 15 residues. From germline, CDR1 is SGHRS and CDR2 YFSETQ. CDR3 in amino acids: CASSRDRAGGDTQYF. The CDR3 region has the DNA TGCGCCAGCAGCCGAGACAGGGCGGGGGGAGATACGCAGTATTTT.

In its sample, this clonotype was seen a few times. The chain joins TRBV5-1 to TRBJ2-2, with a possible D match to TRBD1 (6 bases). The CDR3 length is 16 residues. Trimming removed 2 bases from V and 5 bases from J, with 16 bases in between. Germline CDR1 reads SGHRS; CDR2 reads YFSETQ. CDR3 nucleotide sequence: TGCGCCAGCAGCTTTCCAGAACAGGGTTTGACCGGGGAGCTGTTTTTT. This sequence encodes CASSFPEQGLTGELFF.

This clonotype was counted only a few times. The chain couples TRBV12-3 or TRBV12-4 to TRBJ2-4; a possible D gene is TRBD1 (6 bases). The CDR3 totals 14 residues. Trimming took 6 bases from V and 8 from J, leaving 17 bases between them. In DNA, the CDR3 is TGTGCCAGCAGCCCACCCGGACAGATTCACATTCAGTACTTC. Translated, it gives CASSPPGQIHIQYF.

The chain employs TRBV7-6 and TRBJ1-2; D not certain. Germline lookup yields CDR1 SGHVS and CDR2 FNYEAQ. The length of the CDR3 is 16 residues. V shed 5 bases and J shed 1 base, with 17 bases lying between them. The CDR3 is CASSPMAAGLNYGYTF. The CDR3 nucleotides are TGTGCCAGCAGCCCAATGGCGGCAGGTCTTAACTATGGCTACACCTTC.

The chain uses TRBV25-1 and TRBJ2-4; the match to TRBD1 covers 7 bases. Germline V gene sequence: CDR1 MGHDK, CDR2 SYGVNS. CDR3 length equals 12 residues. Trimming at V came to 1 base and at J to 14 bases, leaving 5 bases not matched to a gene. The CDR3 protein is CASSEWTGLEYF. Written as DNA, the CDR3 is TGTGCCAGCAGTGAATGGACAGGATTAGAGTACTTC. Using reference TRBV25-1 and TRBJ2-4 for the parts outside the CDR3, the full variable domain is EADIYQTPRYLVIGTGKKITLECSQTMGHDKMYWYQQDPGMELHLIHYSYGVNSTEKGDLSSESTVSRIRTEHFPLTLESARPSHTSQYLCASSEWTGLEYFGAGTRLSVL.

The V gene is TRBV6-6, the J gene TRBJ1-5; D is possibly TRBD1 (5 bases). The CDR3 covers 13 residues. CDR1 is MNHNY and CDR2 is SVGAGI in the germline V gene (reference sequence). Trimming took off 5 bases at V and 7 bases at J, with 12 bases between the two ends. The CDR3 protein is CASSPSGLQPQHF. For the CDR3, the DNA is TGTGCCAGCAGTCCATCAGGGTTACAGCCCCAGCATTTT.

This clonotype was seen a handful of times. The V and J genes are TRBV3-1 and TRBJ1-2; D might be TRBD1 (5 bases). Germline V gene data show CDR1 as LGHDT and CDR2 as YNNKEL (reference sequence). V was cut by 7 bases and J by 0 bases, with 12 bases left in between. This CDR3 has 14 residues. The CDR3 DNA sequence: TGTGCCAGCACCCGGGGGTACTCTAACTATGGCTACACCTTC. Amino acids: CASTRGYSNYGYTF.

This clonotype was detected only a few times. This chain joins TRBV20-1 and TRBJ1-5; no clear D. Germline lookup yields CDR1 DFQATT and CDR2 SNEGSKA (reference sequence). The CDR3 consists of 12 residues. Trimming stripped 3 bases from V and 13 bases from J, with 16 bases between. In DNA, the CDR3 is TGCAGTGCTAGCGTACTCGGGGAAAATCAGCATTTT. This encodes CSASVLGENQHF.

This sequence joins TRBV5-1 and TRBJ2-7; D might be TRBD2 (7 bases). Trimming took 1 base from V and 1 from J, leaving 12 bases between them. CDR3 length equals 15 residues. CDR1 and CDR2 from the germline V gene are SGHRS and YFSETQ. The CDR3 DNA is TGCGCCAGCAGCTTGTACGGGGGGCCGTCCTACGAGCAGTACTTC. It specifies CASSLYGGPSYEQYF.

Ten or more counts support this clonotype. The gene calls are TRBV12-3 or TRBV12-4 and TRBJ2-2; D gene uncertain. The CDR3 sequence is 14 residues long. V gave up 6 bases and J gave up 1 base, with 9 bases separating them. As DNA, the CDR3 is TGTGCCAGCAGACGATTTAGGAACACCGGGGAGCTGTTTTTT. It codes for CASRRFRNTGELFF.

The chain couples TRBV20-1 to TRBJ1-1; D ambiguous. V was pared by 3 bases and J by 4 bases, with 9 bases between. The CDR3 contains 12 residues. Germline V gene sequence: CDR1 DFQATT, CDR2 SNEGSKA (reference sequence). The CDR3 spells CSASLSGTEAFF. The CDR3 coding sequence is TGCAGTGCTAGTTTAAGTGGCACTGAAGCTTTCTTT.

The chain has TRBV4-2 and TRBJ2-3, with D unclear. The germline V gene encodes CDR1 LGHNA and CDR2 YNFKEQ. V lost 0 bases and J 4 bases, leaving 11 bases between the germline ends. CDR3 length: 15 residues. The CDR3 DNA reads TGTGCCAGCAGCCAAGAAGATAATGGCGCAGATACGCAGTATTTT. It specifies CASSQEDNGADTQYF.

The rearrangement links TRBV5-4 to TRBJ2-7, with unresolved D. This CDR3 spans 14 amino acids. Looked up from germline, CDR1 is SGHNT and CDR2 is YYREEE (reference sequence). V shed 2 bases and J shed 0 bases, with 9 bases lying between them. CDR3 amino acids: CASSFGESSYEQYF. CDR3 bases: TGTGCCAGCAGCTTCGGAGAGAGCTCCTACGAGCAGTACTTC. The whole variable domain, remainder taken from reference TRBV5-4 and TRBJ2-7, is ETGVTQSPTHLIKTRGQQVTLRCSSQSGHNTVSWYQQALGQGPQFIFQYYREEENGRGNFPPRFSGLQFPNYSSELNVNALELDDSALYLCASSFGESSYEQYFGPGTRLTVT.

In its sample, this clonotype was seen a few times. V gene TRBV5-1 combines with J gene TRBJ1-6; 12 bases fit TRBD1. Trimming cost V 4 bases and J 7 bases; bases outside gene matches: 6. Germline V lookup: CDR1 SGHRS, CDR2 YFSETQ. The CDR3 runs 16 residues. CDR3 loop: CASSPGQGALNSPLHF. CDR3 nucleotide sequence: TGCGCCAGCAGCCCGGGACAGGGGGCGCTGAATTCACCCCTCCACTTT.

The chain links TRBV30 to TRBJ2-7; perhaps TRBD1 as D (5 bases). Trimming shortened V by 4 bases and J by 0 bases, and 7 bases separated the two germline ends. The CDR3 spans 12 residues. Germline V CDR1 and CDR2: GTSNPN, SVGIG (reference sequence). In nucleotides, the CDR3 is TGTGCCTGGACAGGGAACTCCTACGAGCAGTACTTC. Translated: CAWTGNSYEQYF.

This clonotype was detected ten times or more. This chain connects TRBV20-1 to TRBJ2-3, with unresolved D. CDR3 size: 15 residues. V was shortened by 1 base and J by 4 bases, with 15 bases between the two germline ends. Germline CDR1 DFQATT, CDR2 SNEGSKA (reference sequence). In nucleotides, the CDR3 is TGCAGTGCTAGAGTGGGTAGCTGGAGCTCAGATACGCAGTATTTT. Protein: CSARVGSWSSDTQYF.

This clonotype was seen many times. The J gene is TRBJ2-2, the V gene TRBV5-1; 9 bases agree with TRBD1. V shed 4 bases and J 5 bases; nucleotides not matched to a gene: 6. The CDR3 runs to 15 residues. Germline V gene sequence: CDR1 SGHRS, CDR2 YFSETQ. The CDR3 DNA follows: TGCGCCAGCAGCCCCCGGGACAGGGTAACCGGGGAGCTGTTTTTT. It encodes CASSPRDRVTGELFF.

This clonotype showed up many times. The rearrangement uses TRBV5-6 and TRBJ2-7; 9 positions match TRBD2. CDR1 is SGHDT, CDR2 YYEEEE, per germline. V shed 4 bases, J shed 7 bases, and the junction held 12 bases outside the gene matches. The CDR3 length is 15 residues. This CDR3 reads CASSLRLGLAGEQYF. The CDR3 DNA reads as TGTGCCAGCAGCCTGCGCCTTGGGCTAGCGGGGGAGCAGTACTTC.

The chain combines TRBV7-9 with TRBJ1-1; 7 positions agree with TRBD1. The V segment lost 6 bases and the J segment 6 bases; nucleotides outside the gene matches: 10. The CDR3 spans 14 residues. Germline CDR1 is SEHNR and CDR2 is FQNEAQ (reference sequence). CDR3 bases: TGTGCCAGCAGGCCGGGGACAGCGTCTTCTGAAGCTTTCTTT. It translates to CASRPGTASSEAFF. The whole variable domain, remainder taken from reference TRBV7-9 and TRBJ1-1, is DTGVSQNPRHKITKRGQNVTFRCDPISEHNRLYWYRQTLGQGPEFLTYFQNEAQLEKSRLLSDRFSAERPKGSFSTLEIQRTEQGDSAMYLCASRPGTASSEAFFGQGTRLTVV.

This clonotype was observed a handful of times. The V call is TRBV4-2, the J call TRBJ1-1, with D unresolved. Germline V CDR1 and CDR2: LGHNA, YNFKEQ. Trimming removed 3 bases at V and 4 bases at J, with 12 bases between. CDR3 length equals 14 residues. CDR3 amino acids: CASSHQLDPTEAFF. The CDR3 DNA reads as TGTGCCAGCAGCCACCAATTGGATCCCACTGAAGCTTTCTTT.